The 6 T cell receptor beta chains listed next were all sequenced from one sample in a study of blood T cell repertoires in COVID-19. TCRdb's table, derived via immunoSEQ multiplex PCR, lists solely in-frame clones and lacks some. The table includes around 370,000 clones, nearly 90% detected once. The sample consisted of peripheral blood. The receptors were sampled from a man aged 18 to 29 with active or convalescent COVID-19.

The chain employs TRBV7-9 and TRBJ2-5; the match to TRBD2 covers 10 bases. The V gene's germline CDR1 is SEHNR and CDR2 FQNEAQ (reference sequence). Losses at the gene ends were 4 bases for V and 3 bases for J; bases not matched to a gene: 5. This CDR3 has 15 amino acids. As DNA, the CDR3 is TGTGCCAGCAGCTCTAGCGGGAGAGAGAAAGAGACCCAGTACTTC. It translates to CASSSSGREKETQYF. Using reference TRBV7-9 and TRBJ2-5 for the parts outside the CDR3, the full variable domain is DTGVSQNPRHKITKRGQNVTFRCDPISEHNRLYWYRQTLGQGPEFLTYFQNEAQLEKSRLLSDRFSAERPKGSFSTLEIQRTEQGDSAMYLCASSSSGREKETQYFGPGTRLLVL.

The V gene is TRBV14, the J gene TRBJ1-2; D possibly corresponds to TRBD1 (6 bases). Trimming removed 5 bases at V and 8 bases at J, with 18 bases between. The CDR3 consists of 14 residues. CDR1 and CDR2 (germline): SGHDN, FVKESK. CDR3 sequence reads: CASSMEAGARGYTF. CDR3 nucleotides: TGTGCCAGCAGCATGGAAGCGGGGGCGCGAGGCTACACCTTC.

The chain uses TRBV14 and TRBJ1-6, with D uncertain. CDR3 length: 14 residues. Germline CDR1 and CDR2: SGHDN and FVKESK. The V gene lost 0 bases and the J gene lost 7 bases, with 7 bases spanning the gap. The CDR3 spells CASSQDILNSPLHF. The CDR3, as DNA: TGTGCCAGCAGCCAAGATATACTGAATTCACCCCTCCACTTT.

The chain couples TRBV10-3 to TRBJ1-6; D not certain. The CDR3 has 15 amino acids. Germline CDR1 ENHRY, CDR2 SYGVKD. V lost 3 bases and J lost 6, with 12 bases in between. The CDR3 is CAISERGPFNSPLHF. The CDR3 DNA reads TGTGCCATCAGTGAACGGGGTCCCTTTAATTCACCCCTCCACTTT.

The gene calls are TRBV7-2 and TRBJ1-2; possibly TRBD1 for D (5 bases). This CDR3 comprises 13 residues. CDR1 is SGHTA and CDR2 is FQGNSA in the germline V gene. The germline V and J ends were trimmed by 1 base and 8 bases, with 11 bases remaining between them. The CDR3 sequence is CASSLVRAGGYTF. The CDR3 nucleotides are TGTGCCAGCAGCTTAGTCAGGGCAGGGGGCTACACCTTC.

The chain is built from TRBV9 and TRBJ1-2; no clear D gene. This CDR3 is built from 13 residues. Germline CDR1 and CDR2: SGDLS and YYNGEE. V dropped 4 bases and J dropped 2 bases, with 9 bases sitting between them. The CDR3 reads CASSLLGNYGYTF. The CDR3 coding sequence is TGTGCCAGCAGCCTCCTCGGGAACTATGGCTACACCTTC.